This TCR beta chain is drawn from a study of T cell responses to AZD1222 COVID-19 vaccine. Looking at the study overall: Timing groups of about 4 and about 12 weeks for second doses were pooled. Whole-study findings and limits: In a largely white British group with more females than males, clonal diversity was possibly underestimated. Seropositivity was recorded at baseline in only a handful of AZD1222 recipients.

The table came from immunoSEQ multiplex PCR; TCRdb's copy has only in-frame clones and leaves some out. In the table there are about 100,000 clones, about 86% of which are singletons. The CDR3 is 18 residues long. The V gene's germline CDR1 is LNHDA and CDR2 SQIVND (reference sequence). The V end was cut by 2 bases, the J end by 5 bases, with 22 bases between. This clone was recorded once. The antigen is not known. The chain carries TRBV19 and TRBJ2-4, with D unresolved. The specimen comprised peripheral blood, sampled on day 0 of AZD1222 vaccination. This clonotype was obtained from an adult in good health. The chain's CDR3 is CASSIRERADEGQNIQYF. CDR3 DNA: TGTGCCAGTAGTATAAGGGAACGGGCAGACGAAGGGCAAAACATTCAGTACTTC. The whole variable domain, remainder taken from reference TRBV19 and TRBJ2-4, is DGGITQSPKYLFRKEGQNVTLSCEQNLNHDAMYWYRQDPGQGLRLIYYSQIVNDFQKGDIAEGYSVSREKKESFPLTVTSAQKNPTAFYLCASSIRERADEGQNIQYFGAGTRLSVL.